This T cell receptor beta chain was identified during a study of control samples from healthy donors and cancer patients. Trimming removed 4 bases at V and 0 bases at J, with 28 bases between. The CDR3 has 20 amino acids. CDR1 is KGHSH and CDR2 is LQKENI in the germline V gene. Method: immunoSEQ multiplex PCR; TCRdb's copy keeps in-frame clones and lacks some. The sample includes 100,000 to 120,000 clones, approximately 90% of them seen just once. This clone was seen a few times. The rearrangement joins TRBV18 to TRBJ2-7; TRBD2 might be the D (5 bases). The TCR comes from a woman aged 55-69 years with lung cancer. Material: PBMCs. DNA for the CDR3: TGTGCCAGCTCACGGATCAATATGGGCAGGCCGCTAGCAAGCTCCTACGAGCAGTACTTC. Translated: CASSRINMGRPLASSYEQYF.